The clone carrying this TCR beta chain was observed many times. What it binds is not known. Trimming removed 0 bases at V and 2 bases at J, with 14 bases between. Germline CDR1 is LNHNV and CDR2 is YYDKDF (reference sequence). The length of the CDR3 is 16 residues. Unique molecular identifiers were incorporated when the TCRbeta library was constructed. MiXCR was run by TCRdb on the PCR reads, yielding one entry per CDR3 protein. The table has 130,000 to 150,000 distinct CDR3 sequences, 8.5% to 10% seen once. The sample comes from a study of T-cell reconstitution after alpha-beta-depleted transplantation in children. Study-level findings and limits: Two months or so post-transplant, alpha-beta T cells reportedly derived from several hundred expanded graft clones.

Sequenced material: PBMCs, mostly from graft donor cells, taken 180 days after TCRalphabeta/CD19-depleted stem cell transplant. This clonotype was obtained from a female patient between 2 and 15 years old who had a stem cell transplant for congenital amegakaryocytic thrombocytopenia, so the T cells may come from the graft donor. This chain connects TRBV15 to TRBJ2-7; D is tentatively TRBD1 or TRBD2 (6 bases each). The CDR3 spells CATSRDQEGDPYEQYF. The CDR3 coding sequence is TGTGCCACCAGCAGAGATCAGGAGGGGGATCCCTACGAGCAGTACTTC.